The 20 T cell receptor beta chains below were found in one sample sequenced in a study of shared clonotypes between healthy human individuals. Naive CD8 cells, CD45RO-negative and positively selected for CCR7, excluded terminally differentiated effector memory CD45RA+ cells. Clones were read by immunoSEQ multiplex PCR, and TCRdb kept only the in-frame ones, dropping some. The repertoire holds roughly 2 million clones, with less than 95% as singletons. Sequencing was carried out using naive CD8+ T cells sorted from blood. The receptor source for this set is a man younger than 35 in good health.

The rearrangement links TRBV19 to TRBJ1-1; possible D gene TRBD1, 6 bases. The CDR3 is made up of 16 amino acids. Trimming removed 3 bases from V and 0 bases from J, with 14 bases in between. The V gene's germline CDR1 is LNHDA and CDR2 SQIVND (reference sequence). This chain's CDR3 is CASSIWQGPLNTEAFF. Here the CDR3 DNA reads TGTGCCAGTAGTATTTGGCAGGGGCCCTTGAACACTGAAGCTTTCTTT.

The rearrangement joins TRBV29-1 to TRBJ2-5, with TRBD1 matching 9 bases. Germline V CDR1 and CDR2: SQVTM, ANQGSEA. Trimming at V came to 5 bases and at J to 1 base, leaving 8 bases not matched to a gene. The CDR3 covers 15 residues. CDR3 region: CSVLGGQGLQETQYF. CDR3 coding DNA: TGCAGCGTTTTAGGGGGACAGGGCCTCCAAGAGACCCAGTACTTC.

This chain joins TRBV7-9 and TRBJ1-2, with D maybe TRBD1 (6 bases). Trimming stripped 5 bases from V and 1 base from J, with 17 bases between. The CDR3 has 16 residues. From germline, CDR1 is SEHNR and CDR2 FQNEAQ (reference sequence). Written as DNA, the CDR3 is TGTGCCAGCAGCCCCGCGGGGGGCTGGTATAACTATGGCTACACCTTC. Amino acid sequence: CASSPAGGWYNYGYTF.

CDR3 DNA sequence: TGCGCCAGCAGCTATTACAGGGCCACCGGGGAGCTGTTTTTT. Protein sequence: CASSYYRATGELFF. The J gene is TRBJ2-2, the V gene TRBV5-1, with D maybe TRBD1 (6 bases). The V gene's germline CDR1 is SGHRS and CDR2 YFSETQ. This CDR3 is built from 14 residues. The germline V and J ends were trimmed by 3 bases and 4 bases, with 10 bases remaining between them.

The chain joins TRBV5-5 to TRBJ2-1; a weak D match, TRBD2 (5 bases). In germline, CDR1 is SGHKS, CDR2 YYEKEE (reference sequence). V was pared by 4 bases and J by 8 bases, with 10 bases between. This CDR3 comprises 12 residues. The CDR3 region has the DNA TGTGCCAGCAGCGAGGGATCGCATGAGCAGTTCTTC. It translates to CASSEGSHEQFF.

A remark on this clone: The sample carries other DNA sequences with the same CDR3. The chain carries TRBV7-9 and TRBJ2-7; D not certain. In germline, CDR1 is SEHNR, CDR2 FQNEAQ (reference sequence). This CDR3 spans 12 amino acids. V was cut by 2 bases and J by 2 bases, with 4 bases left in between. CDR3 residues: CASSLSTYEQYF. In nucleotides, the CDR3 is TGTGCCAGCAGCTTAAGCACCTACGAGCAGTACTTC.

CDR3 nucleotide sequence: TGCGCCAGCACCCTGAGAGCTGGAGGGGGACTAGCTTACGAGCAGTTCTTC. Protein product: CASTLRAGGGLAYEQFF. The V call is TRBV5-1, the J call TRBJ2-1, with 9 bases lining up with TRBD2. Germline CDR1 reads SGHRS; CDR2 reads YFSETQ. There are 17 residues in the CDR3. V was pared by 6 bases and J by 10 bases, with 20 bases of the junction left unmatched.

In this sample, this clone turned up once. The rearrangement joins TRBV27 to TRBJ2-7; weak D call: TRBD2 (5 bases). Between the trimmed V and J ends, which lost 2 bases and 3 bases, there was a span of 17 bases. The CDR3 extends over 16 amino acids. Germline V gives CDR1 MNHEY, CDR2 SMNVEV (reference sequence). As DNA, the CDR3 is TGTGCCAGCAGTTTAAATTCTCGGGTCGGGGTCTACGAGCAGTACTTC. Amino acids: CASSLNSRVGVYEQYF.

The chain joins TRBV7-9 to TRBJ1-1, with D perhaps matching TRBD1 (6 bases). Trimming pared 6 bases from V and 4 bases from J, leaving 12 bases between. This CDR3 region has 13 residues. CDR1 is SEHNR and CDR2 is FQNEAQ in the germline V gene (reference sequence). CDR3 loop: CASSYRDGTEAFF. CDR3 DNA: TGTGCCAGCAGTTACAGGGACGGCACTGAAGCTTTCTTT.

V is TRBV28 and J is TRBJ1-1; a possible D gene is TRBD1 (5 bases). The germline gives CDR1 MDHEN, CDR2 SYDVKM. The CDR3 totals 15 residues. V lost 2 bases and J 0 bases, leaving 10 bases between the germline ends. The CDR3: CASSLRGFMNTEAFF. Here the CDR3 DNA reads TGTGCCAGCAGTTTAAGGGGATTTATGAACACTGAAGCTTTCTTT. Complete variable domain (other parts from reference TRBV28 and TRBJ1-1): DVKVTQSSRYLVKRTGEKVFLECVQDMDHENMFWYRQDPGLGLRLIYFSYDVKMKEKGDIPEGYSVSREKKERFSLILESASTNQTSMYLCASSLRGFMNTEAFFGQGTRLTVV.

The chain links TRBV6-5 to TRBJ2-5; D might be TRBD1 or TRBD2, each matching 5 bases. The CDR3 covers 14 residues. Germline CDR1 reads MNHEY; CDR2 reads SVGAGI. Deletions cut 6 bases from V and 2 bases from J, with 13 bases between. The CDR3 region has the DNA TGTGCCAGCAGGTCCGGGGCAGGGCAAGAGACCCAGTACTTC. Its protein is CASRSGAGQETQYF.

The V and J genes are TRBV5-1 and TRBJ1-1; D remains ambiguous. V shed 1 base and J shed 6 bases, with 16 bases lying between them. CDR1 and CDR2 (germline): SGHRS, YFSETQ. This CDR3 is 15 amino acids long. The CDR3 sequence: CASSLLGPHTSEAFF. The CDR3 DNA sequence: TGCGCCAGCAGCTTGTTAGGGCCACATACTTCTGAAGCTTTCTTT.

The chain's CDR3 is CASRDTANTEAFF. Here the CDR3 DNA reads TGTGCCAGCAGGGACACAGCGAACACTGAAGCTTTCTTT. The V gene is TRBV6-1, the J gene TRBJ1-1, with D perhaps TRBD1 (5 bases). Germline loops: CDR1 MNHNS, CDR2 SASEGT. Trimming took off 6 bases at V and 1 base at J, with 9 bases between the two ends. The length of the CDR3 is 13 residues.

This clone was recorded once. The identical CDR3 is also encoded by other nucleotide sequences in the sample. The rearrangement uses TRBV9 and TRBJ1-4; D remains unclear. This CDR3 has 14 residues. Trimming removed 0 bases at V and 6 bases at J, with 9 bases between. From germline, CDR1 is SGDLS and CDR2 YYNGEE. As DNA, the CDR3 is TGTGCCAGCAGCGTAGGGGGTGAGGATGAAAAACTGTTTTTT. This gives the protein CASSVGGEDEKLFF.

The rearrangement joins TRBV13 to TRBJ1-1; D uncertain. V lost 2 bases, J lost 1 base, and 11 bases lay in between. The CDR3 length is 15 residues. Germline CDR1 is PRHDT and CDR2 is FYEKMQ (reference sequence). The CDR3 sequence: CASSLNFRENTEAFF. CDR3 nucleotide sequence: TGTGCCAGCAGCTTAAACTTCCGCGAGAACACTGAAGCTTTCTTT.

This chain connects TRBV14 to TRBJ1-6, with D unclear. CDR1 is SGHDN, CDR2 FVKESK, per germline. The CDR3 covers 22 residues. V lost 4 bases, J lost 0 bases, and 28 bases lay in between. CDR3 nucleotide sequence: TGTGCCAGCAGCCCGCCTCTAAATGTTGGGAGGGTCCTAAGCTCCTATAATTCACCCCTCCACTTT. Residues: CASSPPLNVGRVLSSYNSPLHF.

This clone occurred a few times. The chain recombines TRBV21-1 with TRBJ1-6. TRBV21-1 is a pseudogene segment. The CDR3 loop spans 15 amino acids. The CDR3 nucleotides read TGTGCCAGCAGCAAAGCAGCGTCGGATAATTCACCCCTCCACTTT. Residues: CASSKAASDNSPLHF.

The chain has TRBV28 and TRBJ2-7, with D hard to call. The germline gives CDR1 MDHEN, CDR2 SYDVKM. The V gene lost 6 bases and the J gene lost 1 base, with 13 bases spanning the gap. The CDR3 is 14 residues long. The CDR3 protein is CASRSIKGSYEQYF. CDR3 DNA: TGTGCCAGCAGGTCGATAAAGGGTTCCTACGAGCAGTACTTC.

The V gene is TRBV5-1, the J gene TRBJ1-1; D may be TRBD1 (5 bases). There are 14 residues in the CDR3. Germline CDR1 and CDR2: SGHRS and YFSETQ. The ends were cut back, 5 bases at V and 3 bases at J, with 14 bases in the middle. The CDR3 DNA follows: TGCGCCAGCAGGGACCTCGGGGCGGACACTGAAGCTTTCTTT. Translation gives CASRDLGADTEAFF.

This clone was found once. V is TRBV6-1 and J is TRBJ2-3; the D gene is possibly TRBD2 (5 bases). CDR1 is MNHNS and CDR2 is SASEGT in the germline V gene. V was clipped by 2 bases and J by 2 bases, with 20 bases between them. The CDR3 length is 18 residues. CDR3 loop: CASSEYLPSPDLTDTQYF. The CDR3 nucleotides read TGTGCCAGCAGTGAATACTTGCCTAGCCCCGACCTCACAGATACGCAGTATTTT.